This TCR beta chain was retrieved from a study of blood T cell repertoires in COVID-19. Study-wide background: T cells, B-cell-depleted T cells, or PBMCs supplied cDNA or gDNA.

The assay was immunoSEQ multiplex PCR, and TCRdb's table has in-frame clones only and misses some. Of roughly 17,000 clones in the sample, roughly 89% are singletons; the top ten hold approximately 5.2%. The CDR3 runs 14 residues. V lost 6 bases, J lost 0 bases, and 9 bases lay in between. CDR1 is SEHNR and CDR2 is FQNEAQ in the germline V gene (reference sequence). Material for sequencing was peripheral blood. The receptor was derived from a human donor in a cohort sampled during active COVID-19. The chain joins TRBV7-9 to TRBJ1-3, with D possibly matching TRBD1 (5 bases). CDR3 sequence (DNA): TGTGCCAGCAGGCCAGGGTTCTCTGGAAACACCATATATTTT. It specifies CASRPGFSGNTIYF.